These 10 T cell receptor beta chains were sequenced from one sample in a study of blood T cell repertoires in COVID-19. Assay: immunoSEQ multiplex PCR; the TCRdb copy retains only in-frame clones and omits some. The table lists 300,000 to 450,000 clones, over 85% of them singletons. The specimen was peripheral blood. The source of these receptors is a woman aged 60 to 75 with COVID-19, enrolled during active disease.

V is TRBV6-5 and J is TRBJ2-5; 10 bases are shared with TRBD2. The germline V gene has CDR1 MNHEY and CDR2 SVGAGI. This CDR3 is 14 amino acids long. The V gene end was trimmed by 6 bases and the J gene end by 5 bases; junction bases not matched to a gene: 6. Here the CDR3 reads CASSLAGARETQYF. The CDR3 DNA follows: TGTGCCAGCAGCCTAGCGGGGGCCCGGGAGACCCAGTACTTC.

This chain links TRBV6-5 with TRBJ1-2; TRBD1 matches 7 bases. Germline values: CDR1 MNHEY, CDR2 SVGAGI. J was trimmed by 8 bases and V by 6 bases; bases with no gene match: 15. The CDR3 contains 15 residues. The CDR3 is CASRRLTGDLLGYTF. The DNA of the CDR3 is TGTGCCAGCAGACGACTCACAGGGGACCTATTGGGCTACACCTTC.

CDR3 DNA sequence: TGTGCCAGCAGGGCAGGGGGCGCATCAGATACGCAGTATTTT. It translates to CASRAGGASDTQYF. The gene calls are TRBV6-5 and TRBJ2-3; 8 bases match TRBD1. The CDR3 is 14 amino acids. Germline CDR1 is MNHEY and CDR2 is SVGAGI. V shed 6 bases and J 4 bases; nucleotides not matched to a gene: 6.

The rearrangement joins TRBV4-1 to TRBJ2-7; D is perhaps TRBD1 (5 bases). This CDR3 has 16 residues. V was clipped by 3 bases and J by 1 base, with 16 bases between them. The germline V gene has CDR1 MGHRA and CDR2 YSYEKL. The CDR3 protein is CASSHRPEQVSYEQYF. As DNA, the CDR3 is TGCGCCAGCAGCCATAGACCAGAACAGGTATCCTACGAGCAGTACTTC.

The chain links TRBV5-1 to TRBJ1-1, with TRBD1 as a possible D gene (6 bases). V shed 3 bases and J shed 0 bases, with 15 bases lying between them. This CDR3 has 16 residues. Germline CDR1 reads SGHRS; CDR2 reads YFSETQ. Written as DNA, the CDR3 is TGCGCCAGCAGCTGGCAGGGGCCCCCATTGAACACTGAAGCTTTCTTT. Encoded protein: CASSWQGPPLNTEAFF.

A single count supports this clone. The chain employs TRBV5-1 and TRBJ1-1, with D perhaps TRBD1 (5 bases). CDR1 and CDR2 (germline): SGHRS, YFSETQ. Trimming cost V 1 base and J 11 bases, with 15 bases left between them. This CDR3 has 13 residues. CDR3 nucleotide sequence: TGCGCCAGCAGCTTGACAGGAGAGGTGAGGGCTTTCTTT. Translation gives CASSLTGEVRAFF.

The chain joins TRBV5-1 to TRBJ2-3, with TRBD2 matching over 14 bases. This CDR3 has 15 residues. CDR1 is SGHRS, CDR2 YFSETQ, per germline. The J segment lost 4 bases and the V segment lost 4 bases, leaving 2 bases of the junction unmatched. CDR3 nucleotides: TGCGCCAGCAGCACGGGACTAGCGGGGGCAGATACGCAGTATTTT. Translating it yields CASSTGLAGADTQYF.

V gene TRBV6-2 or TRBV6-3 combines with J gene TRBJ2-5; D is possibly TRBD1 (5 bases). The CDR3 extends over 15 amino acids. The germline V gene encodes CDR1 MNHEY and CDR2 SVGEGT. V was pared by 4 bases and J by 0 bases, with 12 bases between. In nucleotides, the CDR3 is TGTGCCAGCAGTTGGTCCCAGACAGACCAAGAGACCCAGTACTTC. This codes for CASSWSQTDQETQYF.

The rearrangement joins TRBV7-9 to TRBJ1-4; maybe TRBD1 (5 bases). The germline V gene has CDR1 SEHNR and CDR2 FQNEAQ (reference sequence). V lost 4 bases and J 0 bases, leaving 12 bases between the germline ends. The CDR3 covers 16 residues. The CDR3 reads CASSWGGSATNEKLFF. CDR3 DNA sequence: TGTGCCAGCAGCTGGGGGGGGAGTGCAACTAATGAAAAACTGTTTTTT.

The chain recombines TRBV4-1 with TRBJ2-3; D is perhaps TRBD2 (5 bases). There are 14 residues in the CDR3. Germline V gives CDR1 MGHRA, CDR2 YSYEKL. V lost 1 base, J lost 4 bases, and 9 bases lay in between. The CDR3 sequence is CASSQVLAPDTQYF. The CDR3 nucleotides read TGCGCCAGCAGCCAAGTTCTAGCCCCAGATACGCAGTATTTT.